These 30 T cell receptor beta chains were sequenced from one sample in a study of CD8 T cells in ankylosing spondylitis. Study-wide results and limits: Eight highly homologous variants made up a TCR beta motif, and this motif appeared characteristic of ankylosing spondylitis blood.

TCRdb called the 5' RACE reads again in MiXCR, with one record for every CDR3 protein. The sample includes a few hundred thousand distinct CDR3 sequences, 20% to 25% of them seen just once. Antigens for these TCRs are unknown. Source material: blood, either unsorted or a sorted T cell fraction (not recorded which). Receptors originate from a male donor with ankylosing spondylitis.

Here the CDR3 DNA reads TGTGCCAGCCGGTCGGGGGGCTGGCAGCCCCAGCATTTT. This translates into CASRSGGWQPQHF. This rearrangement joins TRBV28 to TRBJ1-5; D is possibly TRBD1 (6 bases). The CDR3 contains 13 residues. The germline CDR1 and CDR2 sequences are MDHEN and SYDVKM. Trimming stripped 8 bases from V and 7 bases from J, with 15 bases between.

The count of this clonotype is one. The CDR3 ends on some other residue instead of the conserved phenylalanine or tryptophan, so this is likely a read error. The rearrangement joins TRBV4-1 to TRBJ1-1, with 7 bases matching TRBD1. This CDR3 contains 12 residues. Germline CDR1 and CDR2: MGHRA and YSYEKL. CDR3 residues: CASSKDRVEAFL. The CDR3 nucleotides are TGCGCCAGCAGCAAAGACAGGGTGGAAGCTTTCCTT.

The V and J genes are TRBV6-1 and TRBJ1-1, with 8 positions matching TRBD1. J lost 5 bases, V lost 5 bases, and 7 bases had no gene match. This CDR3 region has 14 residues. From germline, CDR1 is MNHNS and CDR2 SASEGT. CDR3 residues: CASSIRRTGTEAFF. DNA of the CDR3: TGTGCCAGCAGTATTAGAAGGACAGGGACTGAAGCTTTCTTT.

This clonotype has a single count. The chain employs TRBV30 and TRBJ2-1; D remains unclear. CDR1 is GTSNPN and CDR2 is SVGIG in the germline V gene (reference sequence). CDR3 length: 13 residues. Trimming pared 4 bases from V and 5 bases from J, leaving 12 bases between. DNA of the CDR3: TGTGCCTGGACTAGTTCCACCCACAATGAGCAGTTCTTC. Its translation is CAWTSSTHNEQFF.

The chain recombines TRBV6-1 with TRBJ1-1; the D gene is possibly TRBD1 (6 bases). V was shortened by 5 bases and J by 3 bases, with 19 bases between the two germline ends. Germline CDR1 is MNHNS and CDR2 is SASEGT. The CDR3 sequence is 16 residues long. This CDR3 is CASSRGGARIDTEAFF. The DNA for the CDR3 is TGTGCCAGCAGTCGGGGGGGGGCTCGGATTGACACTGAAGCTTTCTTT.

The rearrangement joins TRBV18 to TRBJ2-7, with no clear D. This CDR3 has 14 amino acids. Germline assignment: CDR1 KGHSH and CDR2 LQKENI. The germline V and J ends were trimmed by 3 bases and 2 bases, with 11 bases remaining between them. For the CDR3, the DNA is TGTGCCAGCTCACCGGATTTAGAGACCTACGAGCAGTACTTC. Its translation is CASSPDLETYEQYF.

This clonotype was observed a few times. The chain is built from TRBV7-2 and TRBJ2-3, with D unclear. The CDR3 runs 15 residues. V shed 1 base and J shed 8 bases, with 16 bases lying between them. Germline CDR1 SGHTA, CDR2 FQGNSA. The CDR3 DNA is TGTGCCAGCAGCTTAGTCTCTGCATCCTCGGGTACGCAGTATTTT. It yields the protein CASSLVSASSGTQYF.

This clonotype turned up a few times. The chain links TRBV7-2 to TRBJ2-3, with TRBD2 as a possible D gene (6 bases). The CDR3 spans 16 residues. The V gene lost 5 bases and the J gene lost 1 base, with 16 bases spanning the gap. Germline CDR1 is SGHTA and CDR2 is FQGNSA. CDR3 nucleotides: TGTGCCAGCAGCCTCTCGAGAGCGGGCCGCACAGATACGCAGTATTTT. This translates into CASSLSRAGRTDTQYF.

V gene TRBV14 combines with J gene TRBJ2-3, with D tentatively TRBD2 (5 bases). CDR1 is SGHDN and CDR2 is FVKESK in the germline V gene. The CDR3 loop spans 13 amino acids. The V gene lost 4 bases and the J gene lost 6 bases, with 11 bases spanning the gap. The CDR3 DNA reads as TGTGCCAGCAGCCTAATTAGAGGGGATACGCAGTATTTT. Translated: CASSLIRGDTQYF. Variable domain in full (rest from reference TRBV14 and TRBJ2-3): EAGVTQFPSHSVIEKGQTVTLRCDPISGHDNLYWYRRVMGKEIKFLLHFVKESKQDESGMPNNRFLAERTGGTYSTLKVQPAELEDSGVYFCASSLIRGDTQYFGPGTRLTVL.

The CDR3 coding sequence is TGTGCCAGCAGCCAAGCCTCCGGGGGAGGGCCGGTAGATACGCAGTATTTT. Its translation: CASSQASGGGPVDTQYF. V and J are TRBV4-2 and TRBJ2-3; the match to TRBD2 covers 7 bases. This CDR3 spans 17 amino acids. Losses at the gene ends were 1 base for V and 5 bases for J; bases not matched to a gene: 12. CDR1 is LGHNA, CDR2 YNFKEQ, per germline.

In this sample, this clonotype turned up many times. The V gene is TRBV7-2, the J gene TRBJ2-3; unclear D gene. CDR1 and CDR2 from the germline V gene are SGHTA and FQGNSA. V lost 5 bases to trimming and J lost 6 bases, with 12 bases between them. The CDR3 spans 13 residues. The CDR3 is CASSRGPSDTQYF. CDR3 sequence (DNA): TGTGCCAGCAGCCGAGGACCGTCTGATACGCAGTATTTT.

This clonotype occurred a few times. The CDR3 DNA reads TGTGCCAGCAGTGGACTGGACAGGGCAGTTCAGCCCCAGCATTTT. Encoded protein: CASSGLDRAVQPQHF. The rearrangement links TRBV12-3 or TRBV12-4 to TRBJ1-5, with 8 bases that match TRBD1. CDR3 length: 15 residues. V gave up 5 bases and J gave up 6 bases; unmatched junction bases: 9.

This rearrangement joins TRBV11-2 to TRBJ1-1; D is undetermined. Germline values: CDR1 SGHAT, CDR2 FQNNGV. The V end lost 5 bases, the J end lost 5 bases, and 12 bases lay between the germline ends. This CDR3 contains 13 residues. The CDR3 sequence: CASSTTGLTEAFF. The CDR3 bases are TGTGCCAGCAGCACCACCGGGCTGACTGAAGCTTTCTTT.

The chain joins TRBV11-2 to TRBJ1-4; unclear D gene. Germline V gene sequence: CDR1 SGHAT, CDR2 FQNNGV. V dropped 0 bases and J dropped 7 bases, with 9 bases sitting between them. CDR3 length: 14 amino acids. CDR3 in DNA: TGTGCCAGCAGCTTAGACGGTCGGAGTGAAAAACTGTTTTTT. Encoded protein: CASSLDGRSEKLFF.

The V gene is TRBV3-1, the J gene TRBJ1-5; unclear D gene. V lost 1 base and J lost 6, with 13 bases in between. The CDR3 consists of 15 residues. Germline V gives CDR1 LGHDT, CDR2 YNNKEL (reference sequence). The CDR3 bases are TGTGCCAGCAGCCAAGGGGCTTCGGCGGGTCAGCCCCAGCATTTT. This codes for CASSQGASAGQPQHF. The variable domain in full, completed from reference TRBV3-1 and TRBJ1-5, reads DTAVSQTPKYLVTQMGNDKSIKCEQNLGHDTMYWYKQDSKKFLKIMFSYNNKELIINETVPNRFSPKSPDKAHLNLHINSLELGDSAVYFCASSQGASAGQPQHFGDGTRLSIL.

The chain uses TRBV5-1 and TRBJ1-2; no clear D gene. The V end lost 3 bases, the J end lost 2 bases, and 14 bases lay between the germline ends. Germline V gives CDR1 SGHRS, CDR2 YFSETQ. The CDR3 totals 15 residues. The chain's CDR3 is CASSSDGIRNYGYTF. For the CDR3, the DNA is TGCGCCAGCAGCTCGGATGGGATACGAAACTATGGCTACACCTTC.

With respect to this clonotype: An end of the junction differs from the germline gene, which may be a read error. This rearrangement joins TRBV12-3 or TRBV12-4 to TRBJ2-2; 7 positions agree with TRBD2. This CDR3 contains 18 residues. CDR3 in DNA: TGTGCCAGCAGTTTGAGGGGCGGGCTAGCGGCGAAGACCGGGGAGCTGTTTTTT. Translating it yields CASSLRGGLAAKTGELFF.

In its sample, this clonotype was seen a few times. The V call is TRBV10-2, the J call TRBJ1-5; 9 bases agree with TRBD1. V gave up 6 bases and J gave up 4 bases; unmatched junction bases: 1. Germline V gene sequence: CDR1 WSHSY, CDR2 SAAADI. This CDR3 comprises 13 residues. The DNA for the CDR3 is TGCGCCAGCAGGGGACAGGGAAATCAGCCCCAGCATTTT. Its protein product is CASRGQGNQPQHF.

The J gene is TRBJ2-1, the V gene TRBV4-3; D unresolved. This CDR3 region has 16 residues. V shed 0 bases and J shed 0 bases, with 9 bases lying between them. Germline V lookup: CDR1 LGHNA, CDR2 YSLEER. Here the CDR3 reads CASSQDVRISYNEQFF. CDR3 DNA sequence: TGCGCCAGCAGCCAAGATGTCAGAATCTCCTACAATGAGCAGTTCTTC.

This chain links TRBV7-2 with TRBJ2-3; D is unclear. The V end lost 1 base, the J end lost 0 bases, and 11 bases lay between the germline ends. The CDR3 runs to 16 residues. Germline CDR1 and CDR2: SGHTA and FQGNSA. In DNA, the CDR3 is TGTGCCAGCAGCTTAGGCCCCGCAGGAAGCACAGATACGCAGTATTTT. It encodes CASSLGPAGSTDTQYF. The full variable domain, rest sourced from reference TRBV7-2 and TRBJ2-3, is GAGVSQSPSNKVTEKGKDVELRCDPISGHTALYWYRQSLGQGLEFLIYFQGNSAPDKSGLPSDRFSAERTGGSVSTLTIQRTQQEDSAVYLCASSLGPAGSTDTQYFGPGTRLTVL.

This clonotype has at least ten counts. The chain joins TRBV12-3 or TRBV12-4 to TRBJ2-3; D gene uncertain. V lost 4 bases and J lost 8, with 16 bases in between. This CDR3 has 14 amino acids. The chain's CDR3 is CASSSEIGWGTQYF. The CDR3 bases are TGTGCCAGCAGTTCGGAGATTGGGTGGGGTACGCAGTATTTT.

Ten or more counts support this clonotype. This chain joins TRBV5-1 and TRBJ2-2, with D tentatively TRBD1 (7 bases). CDR3 length: 15 amino acids. Germline CDR1 is SGHRS and CDR2 is YFSETQ. V was cut by 4 bases and J by 0 bases, with 10 bases left in between. For the CDR3, the DNA is TGCGCCAGCAGCGGAGGGACAGCGAACACCGGGGAGCTGTTTTTT. This translates into CASSGGTANTGELFF.

Here the CDR3 DNA reads TGTGCCAGCTCTCCAGCTACGACAGGGGGGTCCGCCTCCTACGAGCAGTACTTC. Translating gives CASSPATTGGSASYEQYF. The J gene is TRBJ2-7, the V gene TRBV18; 9 bases fit TRBD1. Germline trimming cut 6 bases from V and 0 bases from J; bases unmatched to any gene: 15. The CDR3 spans 18 residues. CDR1 and CDR2 from the germline V gene are KGHSH and LQKENI.

This clonotype came up a few times. The V and J genes are TRBV11-2 and TRBJ2-2, with TRBD2 identical over 13 bases. There are 19 residues in the CDR3. CDR1 SGHAT and CDR2 FQNNGV come from the germline V gene. V shed 1 base and J 5 bases; nucleotides not matched to a gene: 10. The CDR3 DNA reads TGTGCCAGCAGCTTAGTGGGGACTAGCGGGATCGGGCGGACCGGGGAGCTGTTTTTT. Translated: CASSLVGTSGIGRTGELFF.

The V call is TRBV15, the J call TRBJ2-1; 7 bases agree with TRBD2. The CDR3 has 17 residues. The V segment lost 2 bases and the J segment 0 bases; nucleotides outside the gene matches: 7. Germline CDR1 reads LNHNV; CDR2 reads YYDKDF (reference sequence). The CDR3 region is CATSRTYGRSSYNEQFF. CDR3 nucleotide sequence: TGTGCCACCAGCAGAACCTACGGGAGGTCCTCCTACAATGAGCAGTTCTTC.

A few counts support this clonotype. V is TRBV7-3 and J is TRBJ1-1; 7 bases align to TRBD1. CDR1 is SGHTA and CDR2 is FQGTGA in the germline V gene. CDR3 length: 18 residues. J lost 0 bases, V lost 5 bases, and 15 bases had no gene match. Here the CDR3 DNA reads TGTGCCAGCAGCCCCATGACAGGGAGTCCCGTCATGAACACTGAAGCTTTCTTT. This translates into CASSPMTGSPVMNTEAFF.

The rearrangement links TRBV30 to TRBJ2-7, with D unresolved. The germline V gene encodes CDR1 GTSNPN and CDR2 SVGIG (reference sequence). CDR3 length equals 15 residues. V was trimmed by 4 bases and J by 2 bases, leaving 18 bases between them. CDR3 loop: CAWNSGGNGPYEQYF. In DNA, the CDR3 is TGTGCCTGGAATTCGGGTGGAAACGGGCCCTACGAGCAGTACTTC.

The V call is TRBV5-1, the J call TRBJ1-1, with TRBD1 matching 7 bases. Germline-derived CDR1 and CDR2 are SGHRS and YFSETQ. V dropped 0 bases and J dropped 1; count of bases not matched to a gene: 3. This CDR3 has 15 residues. Written as DNA, the CDR3 is TGCGCCAGCAGCTTGGTGACAGGGAAGAACACTGAAGCTTTCTTT. Translating it yields CASSLVTGKNTEAFF.

This clonotype was detected a few times. The V gene is TRBV20-1, the J gene TRBJ2-3; TRBD2 matches at 11 bases. Germline loops: CDR1 DFQATT, CDR2 SNEGSKA (reference sequence). Trimming at V came to 0 bases and at J to 4 bases, leaving 3 bases not matched to a gene. The CDR3 loop spans 15 amino acids. The CDR3 sequence: CSARDGSGRADTQYF. The CDR3 coding sequence is TGCAGTGCTAGAGATGGTAGCGGGAGGGCAGATACGCAGTATTTT.

This clonotype was observed a handful of times. CDR3 protein: CASSRTGGMNTEAFF. The CDR3 bases are TGTGCCAGCAGTCGGACAGGGGGCATGAACACTGAAGCTTTCTTT. The chain uses TRBV6-1 and TRBJ1-1; 11 nucleotides align to TRBD1. Trimming at V came to 5 bases and at J to 0 bases, leaving 2 bases not matched to a gene. CDR3 length equals 15 residues. Germline V gene lookup returns CDR1 MNHNS and CDR2 SASEGT.